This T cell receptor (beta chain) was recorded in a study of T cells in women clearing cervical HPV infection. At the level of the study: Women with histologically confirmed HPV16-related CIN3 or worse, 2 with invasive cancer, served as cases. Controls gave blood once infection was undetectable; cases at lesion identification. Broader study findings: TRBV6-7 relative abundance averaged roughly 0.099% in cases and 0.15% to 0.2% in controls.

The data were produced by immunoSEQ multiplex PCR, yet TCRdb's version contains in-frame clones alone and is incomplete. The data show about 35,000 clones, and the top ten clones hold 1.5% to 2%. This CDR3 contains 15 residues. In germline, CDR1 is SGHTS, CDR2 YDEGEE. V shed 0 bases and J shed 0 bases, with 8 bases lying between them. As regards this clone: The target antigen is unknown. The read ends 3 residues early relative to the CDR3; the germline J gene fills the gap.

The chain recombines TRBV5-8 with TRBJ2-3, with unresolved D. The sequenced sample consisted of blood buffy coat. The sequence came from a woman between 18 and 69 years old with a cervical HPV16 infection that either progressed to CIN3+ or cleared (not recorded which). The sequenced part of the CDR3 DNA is TGTGCCAGCAGCTTGGCCGTACTTAGCACAGATACG. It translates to CASSLAVLSTDT. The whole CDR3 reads CASSLAVLSTDTQYF. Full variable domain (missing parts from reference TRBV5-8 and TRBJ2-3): EAGVTQSPTHLIKTRGQQATLRCSPISGHTSVYWYQQALGLGLQFLLWYDEGEERNRGNFPPRFSGRQFPNYSSELNVNALELEDSALYLCASSLAVLSTDTQYFGPGTRLTVL.